These 7 T cell receptor beta chains came from one sample sequenced in a study of blood T cell repertoires in COVID-19 (dated by TCRdb to about 2020). The library was made by the immunoSEQ multiplex PCR assay. TCRdb retrieved this table from immuneACCESS and kept in-frame rearrangements only. Not all clones are present; in checked studies, unresolved V genes account for under half, and no reason is known for the remainder. The sample profile shows 200,000 to 300,000 clones; approximately 84% of them were found once. Jointly, the top ten make up under 2% of the sample. The sample was PBMCs or T cells enriched from blood (not recorded which). The receptors stem from a man aged 40-49 years who had recovered from COVID-19.

This clone occurred once. The V call is TRBV12-3 or TRBV12-4, the J call TRBJ2-1, with TRBD2 matching 12 bases. The length of the CDR3 is 13 residues. V lost 3 bases to trimming and J lost 15 bases; unmatched junction nucleotides: 6. Here the CDR3 reads CASSFGLAGRRFF. The CDR3 DNA reads as TGTGCCAGCAGTTTTGGACTAGCGGGACGGAGGTTCTTC.

This chain connects TRBV5-1 to TRBJ1-2, with D perhaps TRBD1 (6 bases). Germline assignment: CDR1 SGHRS and CDR2 YFSETQ. V lost 4 bases to trimming and J lost 4 bases, with 17 bases between them. The CDR3 sequence is 15 residues long. The CDR3 region has the DNA TGCGCCAGCAGCGCAAGGCTAGGACAGCTCTATGGCTACACCTTC. It yields the protein CASSARLGQLYGYTF.

The sample holds a few counts of this clone. The rearrangement joins TRBV9 to TRBJ1-1; D not certain. The CDR3 contains 14 residues. Per the germline V gene, CDR1 is SGDLS and CDR2 is YYNGEE. Trimming removed 0 bases at V and 8 bases at J, with 14 bases between. As DNA, the CDR3 is TGTGCCAGCAGCGTAGTGGCGGAAAGTCTCGAAGCTTTCTTT. Its translation: CASSVVAESLEAFF.

This clone came up a few times. The rearrangement joins TRBV27 to TRBJ2-1; weak D call: TRBD2 (6 bases). The V end lost 4 bases, the J end lost 6 bases, and 22 bases lay between the germline ends. CDR3 size: 17 residues. The V gene's germline CDR1 is MNHEY and CDR2 SMNVEV (reference sequence). The CDR3 loop is CASSSRRGTYAGNEQFF. CDR3 coding DNA: TGTGCCAGCAGTTCCCGGCGAGGGACTTATGCTGGCAATGAGCAGTTCTTC.

V usage is TRBV11-1 and J usage is TRBJ1-1; 8 nucleotides align to TRBD1. The CDR3 length is 13 residues. Germline CDR1 is SGHAT and CDR2 is FQDESV (reference sequence). V trimming: 5 bases; J trimming: 5 bases; junction bases outside the gene matches: 4. DNA for the CDR3: TGTGCCAGCAGCGGACAGGGTGGGACTGAAGCTTTCTTT. It translates to CASSGQGGTEAFF.

This clone has more than one count but fewer than ten. The chain combines TRBV6-2 or TRBV6-3 with TRBJ2-2; 8 nucleotides match TRBD2. V lost 4 bases and J lost 5; bases outside the gene matches: 9. Germline CDR1 is MNHEY and CDR2 is SVGEGT. The CDR3 is made up of 16 amino acids. In DNA form, the CDR3 reads TGTGCCAGCAGTTTGAGGACTAGCCCTAATACCGGGGAGCTGTTTTTT. Translating it yields CASSLRTSPNTGELFF.

The chain uses TRBV29-1 and TRBJ2-4; TRBD2 aligns across 7 bases. The V segment lost 4 bases and the J segment 4 bases; nucleotides outside the gene matches: 7. The CDR3 is made up of 14 amino acids. The V gene's germline CDR1 is SQVTM and CDR2 ANQGSEA. DNA of the CDR3: TGCAGCGTTGGTGTGGGGGGAGGGAAAAACATTCAGTACTTC. Its translation is CSVGVGGGKNIQYF.